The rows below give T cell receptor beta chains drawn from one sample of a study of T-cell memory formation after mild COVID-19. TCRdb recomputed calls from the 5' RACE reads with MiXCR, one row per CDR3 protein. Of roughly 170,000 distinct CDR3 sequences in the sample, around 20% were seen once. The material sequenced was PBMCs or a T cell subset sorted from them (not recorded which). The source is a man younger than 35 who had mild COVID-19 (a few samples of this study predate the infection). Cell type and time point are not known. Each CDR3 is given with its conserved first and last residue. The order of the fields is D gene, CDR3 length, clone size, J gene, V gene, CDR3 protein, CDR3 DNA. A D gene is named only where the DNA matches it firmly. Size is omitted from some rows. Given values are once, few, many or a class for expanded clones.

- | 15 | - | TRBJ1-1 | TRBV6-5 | CASSYSIWANTEAFF | TGTGCCAGCAGTTACTCGATCTGGGCGAACACTGAAGCTTTCTTT
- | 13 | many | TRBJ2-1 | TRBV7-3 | CASSLIGLGEQFF | TGTGCCAGCAGTCTTATTGGCCTGGGGGAGCAGTTCTTC
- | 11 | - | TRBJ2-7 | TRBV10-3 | CAISTGYEQYF | TGTGCCATCAGCACAGGGTACGAGCAGTACTTC
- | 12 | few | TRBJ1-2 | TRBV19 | CASSILDFGYTF | TGTGCCAGTAGTATACTGGACTTCGGCTACACCTTC
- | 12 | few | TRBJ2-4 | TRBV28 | CASTNQIGTEWF | TGTGCCAGTACCAACCAGATAGGGACTGAATGGTTC
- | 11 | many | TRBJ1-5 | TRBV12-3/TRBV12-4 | CASGVEEPQHF | TGTGCCAGCGGGGTTGAGGAGCCCCAGCATTTT
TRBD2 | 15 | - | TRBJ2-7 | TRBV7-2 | CASSLASGGPSEQYF | TGTGCCAGCAGCTTAGCTAGCGGGGGACCTTCCGAGCAGTACTTC
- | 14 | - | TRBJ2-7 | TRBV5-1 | CASSSGDRNYEQYF | TGCGCCAGCAGCTCGGGCGACAGGAATTACGAGCAGTACTTC
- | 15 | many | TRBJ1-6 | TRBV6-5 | CASSYSSGHKGPLHF | TGTGCCAGCAGTTACTCGTCTGGGCACAAAGGGCCCCTCCACTTT
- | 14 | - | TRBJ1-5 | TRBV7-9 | CASSSTNWGQPQHF | TGTGCCAGCAGCTCCACCAATTGGGGTCAGCCCCAGCATTTT
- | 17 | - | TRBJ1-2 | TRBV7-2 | CASSPFQLTGPNYGYTF | TGTGCCAGCAGCCCCTTTCAGCTGACGGGTCCCAACTATGGCTACACCTTC
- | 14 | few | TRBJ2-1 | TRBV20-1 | CSTSRASSYNEQFF | TGCAGTACCTCCAGGGCGAGCTCCTACAATGAGCAGTTCTTC
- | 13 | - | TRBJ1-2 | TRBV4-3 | CASSQTGAYGYTF | TGCGCCAGCAGCCAGACAGGTGCCTATGGCTACACCTTC
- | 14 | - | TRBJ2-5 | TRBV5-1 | CASSLGRVKETQYF | TGCGCCAGCAGCTTGGGAAGGGTGAAAGAGACCCAGTACTTC
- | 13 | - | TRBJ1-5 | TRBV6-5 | CASSNRVGQPQHF | TGTGCCAGCAGCAACAGGGTGGGGCAGCCCCAGCATTTT